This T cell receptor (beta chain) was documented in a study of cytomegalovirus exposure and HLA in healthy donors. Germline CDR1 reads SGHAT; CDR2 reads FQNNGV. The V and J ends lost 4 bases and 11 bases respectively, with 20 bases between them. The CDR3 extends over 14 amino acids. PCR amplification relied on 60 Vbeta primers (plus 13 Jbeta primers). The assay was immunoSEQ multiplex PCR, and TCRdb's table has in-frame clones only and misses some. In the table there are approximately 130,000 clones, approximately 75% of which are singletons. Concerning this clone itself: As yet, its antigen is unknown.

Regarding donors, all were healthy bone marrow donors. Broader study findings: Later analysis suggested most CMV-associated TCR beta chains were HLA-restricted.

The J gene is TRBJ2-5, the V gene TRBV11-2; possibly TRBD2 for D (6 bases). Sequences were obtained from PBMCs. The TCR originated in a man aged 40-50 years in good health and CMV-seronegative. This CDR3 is CASSWDSQLGEQYF. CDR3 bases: TGTGCCAGCAGCTGGGACTCCCAATTGGGGGAGCAGTACTTC.